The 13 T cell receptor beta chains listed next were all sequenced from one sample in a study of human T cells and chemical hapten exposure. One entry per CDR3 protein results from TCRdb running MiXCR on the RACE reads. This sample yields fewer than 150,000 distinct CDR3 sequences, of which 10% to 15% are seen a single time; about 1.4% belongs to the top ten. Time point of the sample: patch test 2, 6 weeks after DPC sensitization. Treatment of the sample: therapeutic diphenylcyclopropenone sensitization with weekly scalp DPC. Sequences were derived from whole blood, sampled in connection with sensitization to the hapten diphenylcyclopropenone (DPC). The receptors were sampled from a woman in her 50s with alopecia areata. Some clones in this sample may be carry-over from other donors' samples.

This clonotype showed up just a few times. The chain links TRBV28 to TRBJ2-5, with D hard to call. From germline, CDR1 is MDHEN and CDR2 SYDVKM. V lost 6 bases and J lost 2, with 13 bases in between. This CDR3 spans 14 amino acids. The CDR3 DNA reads TGTGCCAGCAGCCCACCTAGGTGGCAAGAGACCCAGTACTTC. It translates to CASSPPRWQETQYF. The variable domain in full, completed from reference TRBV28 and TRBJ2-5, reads DVKVTQSSRYLVKRTGEKVFLECVQDMDHENMFWYRQDPGLGLRLIYFSYDVKMKEKGDIPEGYSVSREKKERFSLILESASTNQTSMYLCASSPPRWQETQYFGPGTRLLVL.

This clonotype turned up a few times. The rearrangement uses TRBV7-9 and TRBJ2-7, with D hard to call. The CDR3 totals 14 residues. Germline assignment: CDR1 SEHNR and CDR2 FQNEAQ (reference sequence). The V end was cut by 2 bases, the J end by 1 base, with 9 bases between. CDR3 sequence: CASSLPEPSYEQYF. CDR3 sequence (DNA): TGTGCCAGCAGCTTACCTGAACCTTCCTACGAGCAGTACTTC.

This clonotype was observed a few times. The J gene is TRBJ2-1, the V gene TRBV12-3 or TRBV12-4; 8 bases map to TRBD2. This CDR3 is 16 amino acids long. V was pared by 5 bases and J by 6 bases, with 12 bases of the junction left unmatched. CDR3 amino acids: CASSPPSSGNINEQFF. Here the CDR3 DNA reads TGTGCCAGCAGTCCCCCTAGTAGCGGGAACATCAATGAGCAGTTCTTC.

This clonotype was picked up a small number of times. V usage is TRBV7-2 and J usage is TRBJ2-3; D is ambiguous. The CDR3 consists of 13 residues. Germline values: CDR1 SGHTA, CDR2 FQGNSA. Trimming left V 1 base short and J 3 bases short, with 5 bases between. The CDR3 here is CASSLDPTDTQYF. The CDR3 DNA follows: TGTGCCAGCAGCTTAGACCCGACAGATACGCAGTATTTT.

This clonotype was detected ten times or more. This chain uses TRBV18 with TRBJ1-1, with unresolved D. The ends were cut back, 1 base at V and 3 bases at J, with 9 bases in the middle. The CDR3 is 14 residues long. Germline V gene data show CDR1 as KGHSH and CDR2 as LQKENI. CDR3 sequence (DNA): TGTGCCAGCTCACCACTCCCACGGGACACTGAAGCTTTCTTT. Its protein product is CASSPLPRDTEAFF.

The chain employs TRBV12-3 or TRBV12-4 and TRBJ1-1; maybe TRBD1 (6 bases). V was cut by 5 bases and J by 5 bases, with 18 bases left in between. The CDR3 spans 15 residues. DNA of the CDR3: TGTGCCAGCAGTGCCTCTACAGGGAGAGGTACTGAAGCTTTCTTT. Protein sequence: CASSASTGRGTEAFF.

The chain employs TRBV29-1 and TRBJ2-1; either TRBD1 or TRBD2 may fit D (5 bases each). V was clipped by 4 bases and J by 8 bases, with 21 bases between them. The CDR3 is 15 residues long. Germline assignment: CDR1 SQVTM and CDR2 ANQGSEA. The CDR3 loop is CSVVYLGRIRHEQFF. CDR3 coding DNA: TGCAGCGTTGTATATTTGGGACGGATCCGCCATGAGCAGTTCTTC.

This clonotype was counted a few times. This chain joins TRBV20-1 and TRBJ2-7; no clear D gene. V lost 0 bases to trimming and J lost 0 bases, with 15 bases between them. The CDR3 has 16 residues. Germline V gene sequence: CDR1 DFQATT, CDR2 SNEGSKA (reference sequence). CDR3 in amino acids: CSARDSSVPSSYEQYF. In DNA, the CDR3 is TGCAGTGCTAGAGATTCTTCAGTACCTTCCTCCTACGAGCAGTACTTC.

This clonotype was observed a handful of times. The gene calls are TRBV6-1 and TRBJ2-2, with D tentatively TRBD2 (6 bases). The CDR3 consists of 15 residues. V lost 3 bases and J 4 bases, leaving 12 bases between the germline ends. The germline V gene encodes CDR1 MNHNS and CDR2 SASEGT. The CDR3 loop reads CASSDGAGPTGELFF. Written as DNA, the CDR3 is TGTGCCAGCAGTGACGGGGCGGGGCCCACCGGGGAGCTGTTTTTT.

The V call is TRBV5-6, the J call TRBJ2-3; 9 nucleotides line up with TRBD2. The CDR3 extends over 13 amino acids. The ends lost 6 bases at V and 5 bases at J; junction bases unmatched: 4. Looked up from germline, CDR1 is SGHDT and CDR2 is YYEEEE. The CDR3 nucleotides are TGTGCCAGCACGGGACTAGCAGGAGATACGCAGTATTTT. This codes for CASTGLAGDTQYF.

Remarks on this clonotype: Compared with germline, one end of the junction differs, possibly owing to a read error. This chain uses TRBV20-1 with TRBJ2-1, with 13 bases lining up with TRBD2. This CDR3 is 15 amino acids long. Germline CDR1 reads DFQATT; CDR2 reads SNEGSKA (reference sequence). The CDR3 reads CGARRTSGRAVEQFF. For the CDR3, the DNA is TGCGGTGCTAGACGTACTAGCGGGAGGGCCGTTGAGCAGTTCTTC.

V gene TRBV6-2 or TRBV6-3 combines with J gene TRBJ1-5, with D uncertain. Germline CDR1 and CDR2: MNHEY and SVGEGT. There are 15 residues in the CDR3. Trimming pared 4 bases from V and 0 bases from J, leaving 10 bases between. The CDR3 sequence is CASSLLQFSNQPQHF. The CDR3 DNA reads TGTGCCAGCAGTTTATTACAGTTTAGCAATCAGCCCCAGCATTTT.

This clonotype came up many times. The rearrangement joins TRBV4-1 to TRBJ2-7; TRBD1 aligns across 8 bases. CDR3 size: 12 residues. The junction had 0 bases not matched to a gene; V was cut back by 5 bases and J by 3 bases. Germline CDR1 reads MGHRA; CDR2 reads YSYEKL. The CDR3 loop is CASSGTGYEQYF. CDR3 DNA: TGCGCCAGCAGCGGGACAGGCTACGAGCAGTACTTC.